The 8 T cell receptor beta chains reported below all come from one sample, sequenced in a study. From the 5' RACE reads, TCRdb called clonotypes with MiXCR, one entry per CDR3 protein. Of about 57,000 distinct CDR3 sequences detected, around 28% appear once; the ten largest clones hold around 3.1%. Sequencing used tumor-infiltrating memory CD4+ T cells sorted from the breast tumor. The subset denotes: memory CD4+ T cells, CD4+CD45RO+CD25-. The receptors here all came from a female donor with breast cancer.

The J gene is TRBJ1-2, the V gene TRBV28; no clear D gene. Germline-derived CDR1 and CDR2 are MDHEN and SYDVKM. CDR3 size: 14 residues. V dropped 4 bases and J dropped 4 bases, with 13 bases sitting between them. The CDR3, as DNA: TGTGCCAGCAGTTCGCCCAGCTACCCCTATGGCTACACCTTC. Its protein product is CASSSPSYPYGYTF.

This clonotype showed up just a few times. The gene calls are TRBV5-1 and TRBJ1-6; a weak D match, TRBD1 (6 bases). Trimming removed 4 bases at V and 5 bases at J, with 10 bases between. The CDR3 has 14 amino acids. The V gene's germline CDR1 is SGHRS and CDR2 YFSETQ. CDR3 sequence reads: CASSKDSDNSPLHF. The DNA of the CDR3 is TGCGCCAGCAGCAAGGACAGCGATAATTCACCCCTCCACTTT.

V gene TRBV12-3 or TRBV12-4 combines with J gene TRBJ1-1, with D possibly TRBD1 on 5 matching bases. The CDR3 consists of 14 residues. The ends were cut back, 3 bases at V and 1 base at J, with 9 bases in the middle. CDR3 sequence reads: CASSFRGSNTEAFF. Written as DNA, the CDR3 is TGTGCCAGCAGTTTTAGGGGTTCGAACACTGAAGCTTTCTTT.

This chain connects TRBV28 to TRBJ1-1; 7 nucleotides match TRBD1. Germline CDR1 is MDHEN and CDR2 is SYDVKM. With V trimmed by 7 bases and J by 1 base, 12 bases remained unmatched. The CDR3 spans 16 residues. The CDR3 region has the DNA TGTGCCAGCACAGTCGACAGGGTTGGATGGAACACTGAAGCTTTCTTT. The encoded protein is CASTVDRVGWNTEAFF.

J is TRBJ2-3 and V is TRBV5-1; D unclear. Trimming took off 6 bases at V and 2 bases at J, with 4 bases between the two ends. CDR3 length equals 11 residues. Germline loops: CDR1 SGHRS, CDR2 YFSETQ. CDR3 loop: CASTNTDTQYF. The CDR3, as DNA: TGCGCCAGCACTAACACAGATACGCAGTATTTT.

This clonotype was seen repeatedly, ten times or more. The chain carries TRBV12-3 or TRBV12-4 and TRBJ1-2; D is perhaps TRBD1 (6 bases). The CDR3 length is 13 residues. The V end was cut by 3 bases, the J end by 6 bases, with 11 bases between. CDR3 sequence (DNA): TGTGCCAGCAGTTTTCCAGGGGTCCATGGCTACACCTTC. The encoded protein is CASSFPGVHGYTF.

The V and J genes are TRBV6-2 or TRBV6-3 and TRBJ1-1; D remains ambiguous. CDR1 and CDR2 (germline): MNHEY, SVGEGT. V lost 8 bases to trimming and J lost 3 bases, with 7 bases between them. The CDR3 is made up of 11 amino acids. For the CDR3, the DNA is TGTGCCAGCGGACGGTACACTGAAGCTTTCTTT. Translation gives CASGRYTEAFF.

Of note for this clonotype: Since the CDR3 does not end with the conserved phenylalanine or tryptophan, this likely comes from a read error. J is TRBJ2-3 and V is TRBV7-2; D call uncertain. V was shortened by 0 bases and J by 8 bases, with 9 bases between the two germline ends. Per germline, CDR1 SGHTA and CDR2 FQGNSA. The CDR3 has 13 amino acids. The CDR3 region has the DNA TGTGCCAGCAGCTTAGCTCTCCCTCCTACGCAGTATCTT. Its translation is CASSLALPPTQYL.